This TCR beta chain was captured by sequencing in a study of T cells in localized non-small cell lung cancer. Clones were sequenced by immunoSEQ multiplex PCR, and TCRdb holds only the in-frame ones, with some missing. The sample contains 25,000 to 30,000 clones, about 81% of which appear only once. General study findings and limits: Only one tumor region went through sequencing, so heterogeneity may still be there. The greatest T cell clonality was found in uninvolved adjacent lung (higher than in tumor). Across samples, adjacent lung featured a median around 55 of the top 100 tumor clones. Longer overall survival was linked to higher blood T cell density.

This clone is medium-sized within its sample. The antigen is not known. The same CDR3 also results from other DNA sequences found in this sample. Sequences were derived from peripheral blood, sampled before any cancer treatment. This TCR was sampled from a woman aged 35-75 years with stage I lung adenocarcinoma.

The CDR3: CASSPRPPGSNQPQHF. For the CDR3, the DNA is TGTGCCAGCAGTCCAAGACCCCCGGGGAGCAATCAGCCCCAGCATTTT. The chain recombines TRBV27 with TRBJ1-5; D remains ambiguous. Germline V gene data show CDR1 as MNHEY and CDR2 as SMNVEV (reference sequence). The CDR3 length is 16 residues. V lost 5 bases to trimming and J lost 1 base, with 15 bases between them.